The 26 T cell receptor beta chains below all came from one sample that was sequenced in a study of blood T cell repertoires in COVID-19. Assay: immunoSEQ multiplex PCR; the TCRdb copy retains only in-frame clones and omits some. The table records 100,000 or so clones, roughly 87% of them present only once. The sample consisted of peripheral blood. The receptors shown here come from a young man in a cohort sampled during active COVID-19.

Points on this clone: This CDR3 is also generated by other DNA sequences in the sample. The V gene is TRBV5-1, the J gene TRBJ2-3; 10 nucleotides agree with TRBD2. After removal of 0 bases from V and 5 bases from J, the junction contained 3 bases not matched to a gene. The CDR3 totals 15 residues. Germline V gene sequence: CDR1 SGHRS, CDR2 YFSETQ. CDR3 nucleotides: TGCGCCAGCAGCTTGGGGACTAGCGGAGGAGATACGCAGTATTTT. As protein: CASSLGTSGGDTQYF.

This sequence joins TRBV23-1 and TRBJ1-1, with D tentatively TRBD1 (6 bases). Being an ORF, TRBV23-1 has a function that is uncertain. The CDR3 contains 14 residues. Trimming left V 2 bases short and J 5 bases short, with 12 bases between. The CDR3 region is CASSQPAGETEAFF. The DNA for the CDR3 is TGCGCCAGCAGTCAACCCGCAGGGGAAACTGAAGCTTTCTTT.

This chain uses TRBV9 with TRBJ1-1, with D perhaps TRBD1 (5 bases). The CDR3 loop spans 17 amino acids. CDR1 and CDR2 from the germline V gene are SGDLS and YYNGEE. The V gene lost 5 bases and the J gene lost 1 base, with 21 bases spanning the gap. The CDR3 sequence is CASRITTNRQKNTEAFF. CDR3 sequence (DNA): TGTGCCAGCAGGATTACCACGAACAGACAGAAGAACACTGAAGCTTTCTTT.

CDR3 DNA sequence: TGTGCCAGCAGTCACCGAGGACACCTGAACACTGAAGCTTTCTTT. Its translation is CASSHRGHLNTEAFF. V usage is TRBV6-2 or TRBV6-3 and J usage is TRBJ1-1; D is perhaps TRBD1 (5 bases). The CDR3 extends over 15 amino acids. Germline assignment: CDR1 MNHEY and CDR2 SVGEGT. With 5 bases removed from V and 0 bases from J, the gap between germline ends came to 13 bases.

V usage is TRBV7-8 and J usage is TRBJ2-6, with D possibly being TRBD1 (5 bases). V dropped 1 base and J dropped 0 bases, with 13 bases sitting between them. The CDR3 covers 18 residues. Germline V gene data show CDR1 as SGHVS and CDR2 as FQNEAQ. CDR3 in amino acids: CASSLETQTVSGANVLTF. The CDR3 nucleotides are TGTGCCAGCAGCTTAGAGACTCAGACAGTCTCTGGGGCCAACGTCCTGACTTTC.

This chain uses TRBV24-1 with TRBJ2-2; weak D call: TRBD2 (6 bases). Germline-derived CDR1 and CDR2 are KGHDR and SFDVKD. This CDR3 comprises 12 residues. Trimming pared 5 bases from V and 7 bases from J, leaving 7 bases between. The DNA for the CDR3 is TGTGCCACCAGTGCGGGGGTCGGGGAGCTGTTTTTT. Amino acid sequence: CATSAGVGELFF.

This rearrangement joins TRBV5-1 to TRBJ1-5; maybe TRBD1 (6 bases). The CDR3 covers 15 residues. Germline lookup yields CDR1 SGHRS and CDR2 YFSETQ. Trimming removed 0 bases from V and 2 bases from J, with 9 bases in between. The CDR3 region is CASSLAGDRNQPQHF. The CDR3 region has the DNA TGCGCCAGCAGCTTGGCAGGGGATCGCAATCAGCCCCAGCATTTT.

J is TRBJ2-1 and V is TRBV5-1, with 10 bases lining up with TRBD1. Germline CDR1 reads SGHRS; CDR2 reads YFSETQ. This CDR3 has 15 amino acids. J gave up 5 bases and V 1 base, and 3 bases lay outside the gene matches. CDR3 nucleotides: TGCGCCAGCAGCTTGCTAGGGACAGGGGACAATGAGCAGTTCTTC. Translating gives CASSLLGTGDNEQFF. The entire variable domain, with the rest obtained from reference TRBV5-1 and TRBJ2-1, is as follows: KAGVTQTPRYLIKTRGQQVTLSCSPISGHRSVSWYQQTPGQGLQFLFEYFSETQRNKGNFPGRFSGRQFSNSRSEMNVSTLELGDSALYLCASSLLGTGDNEQFFGPGTRLTVL.

This clone was seen only a few times. The CDR3 loop reads CASSVVHDRVGGLFF. CDR3 nucleotide sequence: TGTGCCAGCAGCGTAGTCCATGACAGGGTTGGAGGGCTGTTTTTT. The V gene is TRBV9, the J gene TRBJ2-2; 7 bases map to TRBD1. CDR1 is SGDLS, CDR2 YYNGEE, per germline. This CDR3 is built from 15 residues. With V trimmed by 0 bases and J by 13 bases, 12 bases remained unmatched.

The chain employs TRBV11-2 and TRBJ2-3, with TRBD2 matching over 15 bases. J gave up 5 bases and V 3 bases, and 3 bases lay outside the gene matches. The CDR3 spans 16 residues. Germline V gene lookup returns CDR1 SGHAT and CDR2 FQNNGV. CDR3 in amino acids: CASSFGLAGGRDTQYF. In DNA, the CDR3 is TGTGCCAGCAGCTTCGGACTAGCGGGGGGGCGAGATACGCAGTATTTT.

This chain links TRBV19 with TRBJ1-5, with 8 bases matching TRBD1. The germline V gene encodes CDR1 LNHDA and CDR2 SQIVND (reference sequence). This CDR3 has 17 residues. Trimming removed 6 bases from V and 0 bases from J; junction bases left unmatched: 10. CDR3: CASSIDRGGNSNQPQHF. The CDR3 nucleotides are TGTGCCAGTAGCATTGACAGGGGAGGAAATAGCAATCAGCCCCAGCATTTT. The full variable domain, with the rest looked up from reference TRBV19 and TRBJ1-5, is DGGITQSPKYLFRKEGQNVTLSCEQNLNHDAMYWYRQDPGQGLRLIYYSQIVNDFQKGDIAEGYSVSREKKESFPLTVTSAQKNPTAFYLCASSIDRGGNSNQPQHFGDGTRLSIL.

This sequence joins TRBV5-1 and TRBJ2-2; 7 nucleotides agree with TRBD1. Trimming at V came to 2 bases and at J to 2 bases, leaving 3 bases not matched to a gene. This CDR3 spans 15 amino acids. Per germline, CDR1 SGHRS and CDR2 YFSETQ. CDR3 nucleotide sequence: TGCGCCAGCAGCTTCGCAGGGGGAAACACCGGGGAGCTGTTTTTT. Translated: CASSFAGGNTGELFF.

The genes are TRBV19 and TRBJ2-1; perhaps TRBD1 as D (6 bases). Germline CDR1 is LNHDA and CDR2 is SQIVND (reference sequence). V was pared by 6 bases and J by 0 bases, with 12 bases between. The CDR3 length is 15 residues. The CDR3 nucleotides read TGTGCCAGTAGCACTACAGGGAGCTCCTACAATGAGCAGTTCTTC. Residues: CASSTTGSSYNEQFF.

The rearrangement links TRBV5-6 to TRBJ2-1, with TRBD2 matching 8 bases. CDR1 SGHDT and CDR2 YYEEEE come from the germline V gene. CDR3 length: 17 residues. Trimming removed 0 bases from V and 4 bases from J; junction bases left unmatched: 9. The CDR3 region is CASSLAASSGPYNEQFF. CDR3 nucleotide sequence: TGTGCCAGCAGCTTGGCCGCGTCTAGCGGGCCTTACAATGAGCAGTTCTTC. Full variable domain (outside the CDR3, taken from reference TRBV5-6 and TRBJ2-1): DAGVTQSPTHLIKTRGQQVTLRCSPKSGHDTVSWYQQALGQGPQFIFQYYEEEERQRGNFPDRFSGHQFPNYSSELNVNALLLGDSALYLCASSLAASSGPYNEQFFGPGTRLTVL.

As for this clone: This sample also contains other DNA sequences that code for the same CDR3. The chain is built from TRBV19 and TRBJ2-3; 8 nucleotides agree with TRBD1. CDR3 length equals 15 residues. Germline V gene data show CDR1 as LNHDA and CDR2 as SQIVND (reference sequence). With V trimmed by 2 bases and J by 0 bases, 1 base remained unmatched. The CDR3 protein is CASSIRTGSTDTQYF. DNA for the CDR3: TGTGCCAGTAGTATAAGGACAGGGAGCACAGATACGCAGTATTTT.

In its sample, this clone was seen a few times. DNA of the CDR3: TGTGCCAGCAGTCCCGCGGACAGGCGAGCCTACGAGCAGTACTTC. It encodes CASSPADRRAYEQYF. The chain links TRBV27 to TRBJ2-7; TRBD1 matches 7 bases. Per germline, CDR1 MNHEY and CDR2 SMNVEV (reference sequence). The CDR3 is 15 residues long. V lost 5 bases, J lost 2 bases, and 9 bases stayed unmatched.

This clone was picked up a small number of times. The chain links TRBV5-1 to TRBJ1-4; 7 nucleotides match TRBD1. This CDR3 has 14 residues. The germline gives CDR1 SGHRS, CDR2 YFSETQ. V was pared by 0 bases and J by 6 bases, with 2 bases of the junction left unmatched. The CDR3 DNA is TGCGCCAGCAGCTTGGGACAGGGAGATGAAAAACTGTTTTTT. The encoded protein is CASSLGQGDEKLFF.

The gene calls are TRBV6-2 or TRBV6-3 and TRBJ1-1; 7 nucleotides align to TRBD1. CDR3 length: 13 amino acids. Trimming at V came to 2 bases and at J to 3 bases, leaving 0 bases not matched to a gene. The V gene's germline CDR1 is MNHEY and CDR2 SVGEGT. Here the CDR3 DNA reads TGTGCCAGCAGTTACGACAGGGACACTGAAGCTTTCTTT. Translated, it gives CASSYDRDTEAFF.

The chain employs TRBV14 and TRBJ1-2; 8 bases align to TRBD1. V lost 1 base, J lost 4 bases, and 2 bases stayed unmatched. The CDR3 spans 14 residues. Germline V CDR1 and CDR2: SGHDN, FVKESK. CDR3 residues: CASSQATGGYGYTF. The DNA for the CDR3 is TGTGCCAGCAGCCAAGCAACAGGGGGCTATGGCTACACCTTC.

This clone appeared once. This chain connects TRBV7-9 to TRBJ2-3; D might be TRBD2 (7 bases). V gave up 0 bases and J gave up 2 bases, with 9 bases separating them. From germline, CDR1 is SEHNR and CDR2 FQNEAQ (reference sequence). The CDR3 extends over 15 amino acids. The CDR3 sequence: CASSLARGATDTQYF. The CDR3, as DNA: TGTGCCAGCAGCTTAGCCCGGGGGGCCACAGATACGCAGTATTTT.

This rearrangement joins TRBV5-1 to TRBJ2-3, with D perhaps TRBD1 (5 bases). CDR1 and CDR2 from the germline V gene are SGHRS and YFSETQ. The CDR3 spans 16 residues. V was pared by 6 bases and J by 4 bases, with 21 bases between. CDR3 sequence (DNA): TGCGCCAGCACCCTTATCGGACATTCGGCAGCAGATACGCAGTATTTT. It specifies CASTLIGHSAADTQYF.

V usage is TRBV30 and J usage is TRBJ2-7; 7 bases are a match to TRBD2. Germline CDR1 GTSNPN, CDR2 SVGIG (reference sequence). The CDR3 has 12 residues. V gave up 3 bases and J gave up 7 bases; unmatched junction bases: 6. CDR3 amino acids: CAWRTPGGEQYF. CDR3 DNA: TGTGCCTGGAGGACGCCCGGGGGGGAGCAGTACTTC.

In its sample, this clone was seen once. This rearrangement joins TRBV19 to TRBJ2-4; TRBD2 matches 8 bases. Trimming removed 7 bases from V and 1 base from J; junction bases left unmatched: 3. The CDR3 runs to 14 residues. Germline V lookup: CDR1 LNHDA, CDR2 SQIVND (reference sequence). CDR3 sequence reads: CASNGGGAKNIQYF. The CDR3 DNA reads as TGTGCCAGTAACGGCGGGGGGGCCAAAAACATTCAGTACTTC.

The chain uses TRBV7-2 and TRBJ2-2, with TRBD1 as a possible D gene (8 bases). The CDR3 totals 15 residues. Germline assignment: CDR1 SGHTA and CDR2 FQGNSA. Trimming left V 4 bases short and J 6 bases short, with 15 bases between. This CDR3 reads CASSSGQGGPGELFF. The CDR3 DNA sequence: TGTGCCAGCAGCTCCGGACAGGGAGGGCCCGGGGAGCTGTTTTTT.

The chain has TRBV3-1 (or the pseudogene TRBV3-2) and TRBJ2-7; D is uncertain. This CDR3 region has 12 residues. Trimming cost V 0 bases and J 6 bases, with 6 bases left between them. CDR1 is LGHDT and CDR2 is YNNKEL in the germline V gene (reference sequence). The CDR3 sequence: CASSQERGEQYF. In nucleotides, the CDR3 is TGTGCCAGCAGCCAAGAGCGTGGCGAGCAGTACTTC.

The rearrangement links TRBV7-2 to TRBJ2-1; 8 bases align to TRBD2. CDR3 length equals 15 residues. V lost 8 bases, J lost 4 bases, and 10 bases stayed unmatched. Germline-derived CDR1 and CDR2 are SGHTA and FQGNSA. CDR3 protein: CASGSVAGRYNEQFF. DNA of the CDR3: TGTGCCAGCGGGAGCGTAGCGGGGCGGTACAATGAGCAGTTCTTC. The whole variable domain, filled in from reference TRBV7-2 and TRBJ2-1, reads GAGVSQSPSNKVTEKGKDVELRCDPISGHTALYWYRQSLGQGLEFLIYFQGNSAPDKSGLPSDRFSAERTGGSVSTLTIQRTQQEDSAVYLCASGSVAGRYNEQFFGPGTRLTVL.